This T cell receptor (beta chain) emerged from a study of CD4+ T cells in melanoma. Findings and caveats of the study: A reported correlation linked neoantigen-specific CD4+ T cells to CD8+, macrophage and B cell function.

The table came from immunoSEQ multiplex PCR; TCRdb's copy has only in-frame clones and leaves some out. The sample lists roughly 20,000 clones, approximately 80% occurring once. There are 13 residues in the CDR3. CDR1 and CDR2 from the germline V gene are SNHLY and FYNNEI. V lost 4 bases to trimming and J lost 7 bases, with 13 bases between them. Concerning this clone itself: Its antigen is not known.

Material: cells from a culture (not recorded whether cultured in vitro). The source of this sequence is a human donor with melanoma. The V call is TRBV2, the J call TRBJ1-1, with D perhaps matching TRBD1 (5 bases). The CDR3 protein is CASSVQGYSEAFF. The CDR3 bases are TGTGCCAGCAGTGTGCAGGGATATAGTGAAGCTTTCTTT.